The clone carrying this T cell receptor (beta chain) was recorded many times. The antigen remains undetermined. The data were obtained in a study of T cell repertoires in cytomegalovirus infection. Study as a whole: It was the public TCR beta signatures that indicated both CMV infection and matching HLA type. Study-wide results and limits: The study found HLA-C-restricted CMV-specific TCR beta clonotypes dominating the ex vivo response. Carriers of CMV and the relevant HLA type were discriminated by public TCR beta frequency.

TCRdb reanalysed the reads using MiXCR and keeps one entry per CDR3 protein. This sample carries 76,000 or so distinct CDR3 sequences, around 3.4% of them seen once, and the ten largest clones take approximately 4.6%. Looked up from germline, CDR1 is MNHEY and CDR2 is SVGEGT. The V end was cut by 2 bases, the J end by 0 bases, with 1 base between. CDR3 length equals 13 residues. The TCR was taken from a human donor in good health (CMV status not recorded). Some clones in this sample may be carry-over from other donors' samples. Sample: PBMCs. This chain joins TRBV6-2 or TRBV6-3 and TRBJ2-2; D not resolved. In nucleotides, the CDR3 is TGTGCCAGCAGTTACGCGAACACCGGGGAGCTGTTTTTT. Its translation: CASSYANTGELFF.